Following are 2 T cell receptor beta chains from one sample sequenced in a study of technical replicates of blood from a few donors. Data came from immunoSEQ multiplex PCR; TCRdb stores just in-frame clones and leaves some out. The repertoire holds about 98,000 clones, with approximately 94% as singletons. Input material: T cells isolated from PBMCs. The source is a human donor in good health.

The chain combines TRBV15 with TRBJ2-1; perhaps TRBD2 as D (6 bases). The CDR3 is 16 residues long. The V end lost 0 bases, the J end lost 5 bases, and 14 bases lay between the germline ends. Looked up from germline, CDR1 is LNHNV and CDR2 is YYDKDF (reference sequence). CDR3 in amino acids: CATSRDRAGYDNEQFF. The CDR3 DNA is TGTGCCACCAGCAGAGATCGGGCGGGATATGACAATGAGCAGTTCTTC.

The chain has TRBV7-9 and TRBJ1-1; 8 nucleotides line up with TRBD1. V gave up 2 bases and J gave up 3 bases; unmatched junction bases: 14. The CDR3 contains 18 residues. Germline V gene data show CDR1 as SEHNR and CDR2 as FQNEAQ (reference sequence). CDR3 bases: TGTGCCAGCAGCTTATCATGGGCAGGGGGCGTACAGGACACTGAAGCTTTCTTT. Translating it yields CASSLSWAGGVQDTEAFF.